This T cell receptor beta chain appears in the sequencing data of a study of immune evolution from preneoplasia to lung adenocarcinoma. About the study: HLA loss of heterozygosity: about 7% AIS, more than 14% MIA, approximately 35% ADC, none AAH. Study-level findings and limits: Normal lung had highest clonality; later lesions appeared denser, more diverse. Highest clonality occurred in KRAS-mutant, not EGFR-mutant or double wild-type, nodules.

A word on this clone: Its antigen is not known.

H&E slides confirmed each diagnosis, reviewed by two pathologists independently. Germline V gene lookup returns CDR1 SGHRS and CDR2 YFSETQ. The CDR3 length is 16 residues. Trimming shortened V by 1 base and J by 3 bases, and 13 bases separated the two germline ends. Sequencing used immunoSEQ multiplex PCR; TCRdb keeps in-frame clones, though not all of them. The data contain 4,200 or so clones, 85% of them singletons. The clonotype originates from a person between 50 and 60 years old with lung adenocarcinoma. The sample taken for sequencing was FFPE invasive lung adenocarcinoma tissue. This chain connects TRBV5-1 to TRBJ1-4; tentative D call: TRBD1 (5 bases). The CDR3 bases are TGCGCCAGCAGCTTGCAAAGCGGGACGGCTAATGAAAAACTGTTTTTT. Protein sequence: CASSLQSGTANEKLFF.